This T cell receptor beta chain was captured by sequencing in a study of T-cell reconstitution after alpha-beta-depleted transplantation in children. This clonotype was recorded at least ten times. The CDR3 is made up of 14 amino acids. The germline CDR1 and CDR2 sequences are ENHRY and SYGVKD. Losses at the gene ends were 6 bases for V and 2 bases for J; bases not matched to a gene: 0. This sample's TCRbeta library carried unique molecular identifier barcodes. MiXCR was run by TCRdb on the PCR reads, yielding one entry per CDR3 protein. Of about 610,000 distinct CDR3 sequences in the sample, roughly 10% were seen once.

The chain combines TRBV10-3 with TRBJ2-7; 14 bases align to TRBD2. Sequencing used PBMCs from the stem cell graft donor, obtained from the stem cell graft. The receptor's source is a human donor who donated a stem cell graft to a child with acute myeloid leukemia. The CDR3 coding sequence is TGTGCCATCAGGGGACTAGCGGGGGCCTACGAGCAGTACTTC. It is translated as CAIRGLAGAYEQYF.